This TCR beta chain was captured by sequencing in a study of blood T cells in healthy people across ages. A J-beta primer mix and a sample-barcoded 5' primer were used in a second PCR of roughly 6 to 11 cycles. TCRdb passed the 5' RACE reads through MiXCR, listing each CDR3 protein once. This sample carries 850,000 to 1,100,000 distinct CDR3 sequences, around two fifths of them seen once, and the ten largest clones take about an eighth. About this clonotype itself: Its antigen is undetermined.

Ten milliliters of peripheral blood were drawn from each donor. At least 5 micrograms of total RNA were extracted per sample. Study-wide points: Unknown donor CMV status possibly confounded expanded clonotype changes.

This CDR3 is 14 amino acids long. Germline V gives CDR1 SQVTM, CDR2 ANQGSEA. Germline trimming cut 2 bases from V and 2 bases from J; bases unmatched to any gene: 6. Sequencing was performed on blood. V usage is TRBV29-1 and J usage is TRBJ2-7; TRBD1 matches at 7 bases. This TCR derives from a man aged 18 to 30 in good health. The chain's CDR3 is CSVERQGRTYEQYF. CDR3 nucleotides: TGCAGCGTTGAACGACAGGGAAGGACCTACGAGCAGTACTTC.